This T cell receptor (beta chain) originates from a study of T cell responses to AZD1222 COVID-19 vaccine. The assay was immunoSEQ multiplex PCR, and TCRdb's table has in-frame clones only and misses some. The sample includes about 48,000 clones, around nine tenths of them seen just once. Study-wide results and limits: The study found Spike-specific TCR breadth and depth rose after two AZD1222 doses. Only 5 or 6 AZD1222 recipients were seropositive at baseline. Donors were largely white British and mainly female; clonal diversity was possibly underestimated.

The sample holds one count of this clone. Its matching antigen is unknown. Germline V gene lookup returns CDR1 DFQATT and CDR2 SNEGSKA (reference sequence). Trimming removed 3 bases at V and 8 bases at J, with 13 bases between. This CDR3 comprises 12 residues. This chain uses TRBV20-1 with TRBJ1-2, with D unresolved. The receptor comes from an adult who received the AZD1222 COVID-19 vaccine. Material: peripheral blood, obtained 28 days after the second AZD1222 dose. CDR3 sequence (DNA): TGCAGTGCTAGTACTACGGCGGGGGGCTACACCTTC. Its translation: CSASTTAGGYTF.